The text below deals with one T cell receptor (beta chain). Ten or more counts support this clonotype. Its specific antigen is unknown. No base quality information exists; no much larger clone differs at one position. Reading from cysteine to phenylalanine, the CDR3 counts 14 amino acids. Only CDR3 DNA is held: 42 bases, read in frame from base 1. V gives up 0 bases and J gives up 4 bases, and the segment between their germline ends measures 7 bases. CDR1 and CDR2 (SGHNT, YYREEE) derive from the germline V gene (reference sequence). This sample is part of a study of T cell repertoires in cytomegalovirus infection (dated by TCRdb to between 2017 and 2020). For context, the study as a whole: Donor HLA type was relevant to the analysis, as public TCR beta signatures indicated carriage of CMV infection together with the matching HLA type.

Sequencing was performed on an Illumina HiSeq 1500. The public reads were reanalyzed by TCRdb: fastp trimming at Q25, MiXCR alignment, in-frame beta chains only. Every CDR3 protein is listed once, alongside the most common genes and DNA of its rows. The sample has approximately 500,000 distinct CDR3 sequences on record, roughly 12% of them singletons. In total, the top ten clones hold roughly 10% of the sample. The study at large found these results: Carriers of CMV infection plus the relevant HLA type were discriminated by the cumulative frequency of public TCR beta family members in the study cohort and in an independent approximately 400-donor cohort. In the ex vivo response, HLA-C-restricted CMV-specific TCR beta clonotypes were dominant, and in two of eight donors the single most frequent clonotype came from this HLA-C-restricted group.

The sequenced sample was PBMCs. This clonotype was sampled from a human donor in good health (CMV status not recorded). Some clones in this sample may be carry-over from other donors' samples. Rearrangement joined TRBV5-4 to TRBJ2-2, with no confidently assigned D gene. The CDR3 region: CASSLEQSTGELFF. The DNA sequence is as follows: TGTGCCAGCAGCTTGGAACAGAGCACCGGGGAGCTGTTTTTT.